The present T cell receptor (beta chain) was sequenced within a study of blood T cell repertoires in COVID-19. Study overall: Samples representing acute and convalescent COVID-19 were sourced from the United States, Italy and Spain.

A single count supports this clone. Produced via immunoSEQ multiplex PCR; TCRdb's table is partial and in-frame only. The repertoire holds under 45,000 clones, with over 75% as singletons. V was shortened by 5 bases and J by 1 base, with 9 bases between the two germline ends. There are 14 residues in the CDR3. CDR1 and CDR2 from the germline V gene are MNHEY and SMNVEV (reference sequence). The sequencing input was peripheral blood. The genes are TRBV27 and TRBJ1-5; D unclear. This sequence was found in a man aged 60 to 69 with acute or convalescent COVID-19. CDR3 DNA sequence: TGTGCCAGCAGTCCCGAACAGAGCAATCAGCCCCAGCATTTT. This encodes CASSPEQSNQPQHF.